The 28 T cell receptor beta chains given below trace back to one sample, sequenced in a study of T-cell memory formation after mild COVID-19. One entry per CDR3 protein results from TCRdb running MiXCR on the 5' RACE reads. The sample lists about 430,000 distinct CDR3 sequences; roughly 24% were seen once. The sequencing sample was made of PBMCs or a T cell subset sorted from them (not recorded which). The receptors stem from an adult woman who had mild COVID-19 (a few samples of this study predate the infection). Cell type and time point are not known.

The chain couples TRBV5-1 to TRBJ2-7; a weak D match, TRBD1 (5 bases). This CDR3 contains 14 residues. Trimming cost V 4 bases and J 2 bases, with 13 bases left between them. Germline V gene sequence: CDR1 SGHRS, CDR2 YFSETQ. As DNA, the CDR3 is TGCGCCAGCAGCATTGACAGAAGAGCCTACGAGCAGTACTTC. This gives the protein CASSIDRRAYEQYF.

This chain joins TRBV4-1 and TRBJ1-1, with D possibly matching TRBD1 (6 bases). CDR3 length: 16 amino acids. The germline V gene has CDR1 MGHRA and CDR2 YSYEKL. V dropped 2 bases and J dropped 4 bases, with 17 bases sitting between them. CDR3 protein: CASSQRDKRGITEAFF. CDR3 DNA: TGCGCCAGCAGCCAACGGGACAAACGGGGGATCACTGAAGCTTTCTTT.

V is TRBV12-3 or TRBV12-4 and J is TRBJ1-2; a weak D match, TRBD1 (6 bases). V gave up 7 bases and J gave up 2 bases, with 17 bases separating them. The CDR3 extends over 15 amino acids. The CDR3 here is CASTYSQGRNYGYTF. The CDR3 region has the DNA TGTGCCAGCACCTACTCACAGGGTAGGAACTATGGCTACACCTTC.

The genes are TRBV12-3 or TRBV12-4 and TRBJ1-6; 7 nucleotides align to TRBD1. J gave up 5 bases and V 5 bases, and 15 bases lay outside the gene matches. The CDR3 spans 18 residues. CDR3 in amino acids: CASSPGQIIRSNNSPLHF. The CDR3 region has the DNA TGTGCCAGCAGTCCGGGACAGATCATCCGATCGAATAATTCACCCCTCCACTTT.

There are a few counts of this clonotype. This chain uses TRBV4-1 with TRBJ2-4; TRBD1 is a possible D gene (6 bases). Deletions cut 0 bases from V and 2 bases from J, with 8 bases between. The CDR3 totals 15 residues. CDR1 and CDR2 (germline): MGHRA, YSYEKL. In DNA, the CDR3 is TGCGCCAGCAGCCAAGACGGACAGACCAAAAACATTCAGTACTTC. It translates to CASSQDGQTKNIQYF.

This clonotype was observed a handful of times. V gene TRBV24-1 combines with J gene TRBJ2-3; D gene ambiguous. The CDR3 is made up of 17 amino acids. With 0 bases removed from V and 0 bases from J, the gap between germline ends came to 12 bases. From germline, CDR1 is KGHDR and CDR2 SFDVKD. The CDR3 coding sequence is TGTGCCACCAGTGATTTGCGAGGACGGTCTAGCACAGATACGCAGTATTTT. Translated, it gives CATSDLRGRSSTDTQYF.

Here the CDR3 reads CASSPQGQSSYEQYF. In DNA form, the CDR3 reads TGTGCCAGCAGCCCTCAGGGACAGAGCTCCTACGAGCAGTACTTC. The chain is built from TRBV9 and TRBJ2-7, with 7 nucleotides matching TRBD1. In germline, CDR1 is SGDLS, CDR2 YYNGEE. The CDR3 runs 15 residues. V shed 4 bases, J shed 0 bases, and the junction held 7 bases outside the gene matches.

This clonotype was seen more than once but under ten times. The chain carries TRBV20-1 and TRBJ2-1; D is undetermined. In germline, CDR1 is DFQATT, CDR2 SNEGSKA (reference sequence). V lost 3 bases to trimming and J lost 0 bases, with 9 bases between them. The CDR3 loop spans 14 amino acids. The CDR3 DNA is TGCAGTGCTAGTCACGAGGTCTCCTACAATGAGCAGTTCTTC. This codes for CSASHEVSYNEQFF.

The chain uses TRBV5-1 and TRBJ1-1, with 8 bases aligning to TRBD1. Germline CDR1 reads SGHRS; CDR2 reads YFSETQ. The CDR3 runs 18 residues. The trim removed 0 bases at V and 1 base at J, leaving 11 bases unmatched. CDR3 DNA sequence: TGCGCCAGCAGCTTGGGGACAGGGCCTTCGGTAAGGAACACTGAAGCTTTCTTT. This gives the protein CASSLGTGPSVRNTEAFF.

This clonotype was seen a handful of times. The chain combines TRBV20-1 with TRBJ2-2, with TRBD2 identical over 13 bases. The CDR3 consists of 16 residues. V shed 0 bases and J 8 bases; nucleotides not matched to a gene: 6. The germline CDR1 and CDR2 sequences are DFQATT and SNEGSKA (reference sequence). CDR3 sequence (DNA): TGCAGTGCTAGAGATCCGGGACTAGCGGGAAGAGGGGAGCTGTTTTTT. This translates into CSARDPGLAGRGELFF.

Only a few counts were recorded for this clonotype. The gene calls are TRBV11-2 and TRBJ2-2; D might be TRBD2 (5 bases). In germline, CDR1 is SGHAT, CDR2 FQNNGV. The V and J ends lost 3 bases and 7 bases respectively, with 6 bases between them. The CDR3 sequence is 12 residues long. CDR3 DNA: TGTGCCAGCAGCTTGGGAGTCGGGGAGCTGTTTTTT. Translated, it gives CASSLGVGELFF.

The chain employs TRBV7-8 and TRBJ2-1; D remains ambiguous. The CDR3 extends over 16 amino acids. Deletions cut 3 bases from V and 6 bases from J, with 18 bases between. Germline V gene data show CDR1 as SGHVS and CDR2 as FQNEAQ. The chain's CDR3 is CASSLPIGLLTNEQFF. The CDR3 DNA sequence: TGTGCCAGCAGCTTGCCTATTGGTCTGCTTACCAATGAGCAGTTCTTC.

This clonotype turned up a few times. The V gene is TRBV3-1, the J gene TRBJ2-5; the D call may be TRBD1 or TRBD2 (9 bases each). Germline V gene lookup returns CDR1 LGHDT and CDR2 YNNKEL (reference sequence). This CDR3 comprises 18 residues. Trimming removed 4 bases from V and 1 base from J, with 22 bases in between. In DNA form, the CDR3 reads TGTGCCAGCAGCCTTGGACAGGGGCTAGCGGGGTTCCAAGAGACCCAGTACTTC. As protein: CASSLGQGLAGFQETQYF.

This sequence joins TRBV25-1 and TRBJ2-1; TRBD1 matches 10 bases. After removal of 6 bases from V and 6 bases from J, the junction contained 14 bases not matched to a gene. The germline CDR1 and CDR2 sequences are MGHDK and SYGVNS. The CDR3 totals 17 residues. The CDR3 sequence: CASRPLGVGTGVNEQFF. CDR3 in DNA: TGTGCCAGCAGGCCGCTTGGGGTCGGGACAGGGGTCAATGAGCAGTTCTTC.

This clonotype has only a few counts. The chain employs TRBV19 and TRBJ2-2, with TRBD2 identical over 10 bases. Germline assignment: CDR1 LNHDA and CDR2 SQIVND (reference sequence). The CDR3 consists of 16 residues. V trimming: 0 bases; J trimming: 5 bases; junction bases outside the gene matches: 3. CDR3 amino acids: CASSIDQAGGTGELFF. DNA of the CDR3: TGTGCCAGTAGTATAGATCAAGCGGGAGGGACCGGGGAGCTGTTTTTT.

This clonotype has a handful of counts. J is TRBJ2-3 and V is TRBV5-1, with 7 bases that match TRBD2. CDR1 SGHRS and CDR2 YFSETQ come from the germline V gene. V trimming: 1 base; J trimming: 4 bases; junction bases outside the gene matches: 3. This CDR3 comprises 14 residues. As DNA, the CDR3 is TGCGCCAGCAGCTTGACTAGCGCCCCAGATACGCAGTATTTT. Residues: CASSLTSAPDTQYF.

This clonotype showed up just a few times. The CDR3 bases are TGTGCCACCAGCAGAGAGTATCGTCTCCTAGGCACAGATACGCAGTATTTT. Translated, it gives CATSREYRLLGTDTQYF. The chain employs TRBV15 and TRBJ2-3; D uncertain. The CDR3 consists of 17 residues. V lost 0 bases and J 1 base, leaving 14 bases between the germline ends. Germline CDR1 LNHNV, CDR2 YYDKDF (reference sequence).

CDR3 sequence: CASSYASWAVETQYF. CDR3 DNA: TGTGCCAGCAGTTACGCTAGCTGGGCTGTAGAGACCCAGTACTTC. The chain carries TRBV6-5 and TRBJ2-5; D is possibly TRBD2 (5 bases). The V and J ends lost 2 bases and 4 bases respectively, with 14 bases between them. This CDR3 has 15 residues. From germline, CDR1 is MNHEY and CDR2 SVGAGI.

This clonotype was seen many times. The rearrangement joins TRBV7-2 to TRBJ2-6; 7 nucleotides align to TRBD1. The V and J ends lost 4 bases and 0 bases, in that order; junction bases with no gene match: 0. The CDR3 runs 15 residues. Germline values: CDR1 SGHTA, CDR2 FQGNSA. This CDR3 is CASSSGGSGANVLTF. The CDR3 nucleotides are TGTGCCAGCAGCTCAGGGGGCTCTGGGGCCAACGTCCTGACTTTC.

This clonotype showed up just a few times. V is TRBV12-3 or TRBV12-4 and J is TRBJ2-1, with D possibly matching TRBD1 (5 bases). This CDR3 contains 13 residues. Between the trimmed V and J ends, which lost 6 bases and 5 bases, there was a span of 11 bases. CDR3 in amino acids: CASSPDSDNEQFF. The CDR3 nucleotides are TGTGCCAGCAGCCCCGACAGCGACAATGAGCAGTTCTTC.

In its sample, this clonotype was seen once. The V gene is TRBV6-1, the J gene TRBJ2-1; TRBD1 agrees at 12 bases. The CDR3 contains 18 residues. The germline V gene has CDR1 MNHNS and CDR2 SASEGT. Losses at the gene ends were 6 bases for V and 4 bases for J; bases not matched to a gene: 13. The CDR3 DNA reads as TGTGCCAGCAGCCGGGACAGGGGGCTCCTAGCGGGGTACAATGAGCAGTTCTTC. This sequence encodes CASSRDRGLLAGYNEQFF.

The chain combines TRBV15 with TRBJ1-6; D is unresolved. V gave up 0 bases and J gave up 10 bases, with 10 bases separating them. The CDR3 contains 14 residues. The germline V gene has CDR1 LNHNV and CDR2 YYDKDF (reference sequence). CDR3 amino acids: CATSRDHSRSPLHF. In nucleotides, the CDR3 is TGTGCCACCAGCAGAGACCACTCAAGGTCACCCCTCCACTTT.

To note about this clonotype: At one end, the junction sequence differs from germline, possibly due to a read error. The chain joins TRBV3-1 to TRBJ2-7; D is unclear. Germline CDR1 LGHDT, CDR2 YNNKEL (reference sequence). The CDR3 is made up of 12 amino acids. This CDR3 is CASSLASYGQYF. Written as DNA, the CDR3 is TGTGCCAGCAGCCTAGCCTCCTACGGGCAGTACTTC.

The gene calls are TRBV9 and TRBJ2-3; D not resolved. The CDR3 is 13 residues long. Germline V gives CDR1 SGDLS, CDR2 YYNGEE. V was shortened by 4 bases and J by 0 bases, with 6 bases between the two germline ends. The CDR3 DNA reads as TGTGCCAGCAGCATAACTAGCACAGATACGCAGTATTTT. Protein sequence: CASSITSTDTQYF.

The CDR3 is CASSSRGQPWAQYF. CDR3 coding DNA: TGTGCCAGCAGCTCCAGAGGCCAGCCTTGGGCCCAGTACTTC. The V call is TRBV7-2, the J call TRBJ2-5; D gene uncertain. CDR1 and CDR2 (germline): SGHTA, FQGNSA. V lost 4 bases and J 9 bases, leaving 18 bases between the germline ends. The CDR3 contains 14 residues.

This clonotype has more than one count but fewer than ten. This chain joins TRBV7-8 and TRBJ1-1; TRBD1 agrees at 10 bases. The germline gives CDR1 SGHVS, CDR2 FQNEAQ. The CDR3 runs 14 residues. J gave up 4 bases and V 5 bases, and 4 bases lay outside the gene matches. The CDR3 sequence is CASSPRDRGTEAFF. DNA for the CDR3: TGTGCCAGCAGCCCCCGGGACAGGGGCACTGAAGCTTTCTTT.

This clonotype was observed a few times. This chain links TRBV12-3 or TRBV12-4 with TRBJ2-7; D possibly matches TRBD1 or TRBD2 (5 bases each). The CDR3 runs to 12 residues. V was shortened by 6 bases and J by 7 bases, with 13 bases between the two germline ends. DNA of the CDR3: TGTGCCAGCAGCTTGCGCGAGGGGGAGCAGTACTTC. It is translated as CASSLREGEQYF.

This clonotype came up a few times. The chain is built from TRBV4-1 and TRBJ2-3, with 8 bases lining up with TRBD2. Unmatched junction bases numbered 4, after V lost 2 bases and J lost 3 bases. Germline CDR1 and CDR2: MGHRA and YSYEKL. The CDR3 loop spans 15 amino acids. The CDR3 DNA follows: TGCGCCAGCAGCCAACTCGGGGGGGTGACAGATACGCAGTATTTT. Translated: CASSQLGGVTDTQYF.